This T cell receptor (beta chain) was sequenced for a study of lymphopenia after photon versus proton radiotherapy. Points on this clone: Its antigen is unidentified.

The assay was immunoSEQ multiplex PCR, and TCRdb's table has in-frame clones only and misses some. The data show tens of thousands of clones, with approximately 84% seen just once and less than 2.5% held by the top ten. The germline CDR1 and CDR2 sequences are MNHNS and SASEGT. The V and J ends lost 1 base and 4 bases, in that order; junction bases with no gene match: 2. The CDR3 has 14 amino acids. Findings and caveats of the study: Photon-treated patients lost naive T cells and TCR diversity; proton-treated stayed stable.

The sequence derives from a man aged 35 to 55 with gastric cancer. This material consisted of peripheral blood, taken from a patient treated with photon-based radiotherapy. The chain links TRBV6-1 to TRBJ2-3; TRBD2 agrees at 7 bases. CDR3 sequence: CASSEGGGADTQYF. As DNA, the CDR3 is TGTGCCAGCAGTGAAGGGGGGGGAGCAGATACGCAGTATTTT.